This T cell receptor beta chain was sequenced in a study of T cells after yellow fever vaccination. In TCRdb, the 5' RACE reads were re-called with MiXCR into one record per CDR3 protein. The sample carries roughly 500,000 distinct CDR3 sequences, less than 20% recorded once. This clonotype was detected ten times or more. Germline-derived CDR1 and CDR2 are SNHLY and FYNNEI. V was clipped by 4 bases and J by 4 bases, with 5 bases between them. This CDR3 region has 12 residues. The sample in question was PBMCs, obtained 15 days after the yellow fever booster vaccination. This sequence was found in a man aged 25 to 40 who received the YFV17D yellow fever vaccine. This chain connects TRBV2 to TRBJ2-1; tentative D call: TRBD1 (5 bases). The CDR3 region is CASSGQYNEQFF. The CDR3 DNA is TGTGCCAGCAGTGGACAGTACAATGAGCAGTTCTTC. The variable domain in full, with the rest retrieved from reference TRBV2 and TRBJ2-1, is EPEVTQTPSHQVTQMGQEVILRCVPISNHLYFYWYRQILGQKVEFLVSFYNNEISEKSEIFDDQFSVERPDGSNFTLKIRSTKLEDSAMYFCASSGQYNEQFFGPGTRLTVL.